The sequence of this T cell receptor (beta chain) was determined in a study of naive and memory T cell subsets. Only a few counts were recorded for this clonotype. The library had UMIs added by 3' ligation of an oligonucleotide to TCR cDNA. This CDR3 spans 17 amino acids. Trimming stripped 6 bases from V and 4 bases from J, with 19 bases between. The SP2 primer and nested alpha and beta constant region primers amplified ligated cDNA in four rounds. TCRdb re-analysed the 5' RACE reads in MiXCR, keeping a single row per CDR3 protein. The sample shows 56,000 or so distinct CDR3 sequences, 7.6% of them seen only once.

The V gene is TRBV12-3 or TRBV12-4, the J gene TRBJ1-6, with D possibly TRBD1 on 5 matching bases. The origin of this receptor is a female donor in good health. CDR3: CASRNQRTLLYNSPLHF. The CDR3 nucleotides are TGTGCCAGCAGAAACCAGCGGACACTTCTTTATAATTCACCCCTCCACTTT.